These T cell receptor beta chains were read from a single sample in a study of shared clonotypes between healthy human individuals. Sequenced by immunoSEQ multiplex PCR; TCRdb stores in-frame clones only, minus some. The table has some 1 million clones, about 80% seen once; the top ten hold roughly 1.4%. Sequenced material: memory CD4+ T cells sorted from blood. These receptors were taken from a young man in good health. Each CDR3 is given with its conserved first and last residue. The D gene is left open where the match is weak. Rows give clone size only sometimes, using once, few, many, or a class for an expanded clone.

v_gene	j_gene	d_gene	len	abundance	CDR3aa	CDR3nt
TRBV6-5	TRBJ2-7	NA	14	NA	CASSYGSQGYEQYF	TGTGCCAGCAGTTACGGGTCGCAGGGCTACGAGCAGTACTTC
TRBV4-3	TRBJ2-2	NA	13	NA	CASSQELGSRVFF	TGCGCCAGCAGCCAAGAACTAGGGAGTAGGGTGTTTTTT
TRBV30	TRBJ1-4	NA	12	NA	CAARGLNEKLFF	TGTGCCGCCAGGGGCTTGAATGAAAAACTGTTTTTT
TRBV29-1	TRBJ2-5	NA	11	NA	CSVDLQETQYF	TGCAGCGTTGATCTCCAAGAGACCCAGTACTTC
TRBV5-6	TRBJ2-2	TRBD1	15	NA	CASSGGTGTAGELFF	TGTGCCAGCAGTGGGGGGACAGGGACTGCCGGGGAGCTGTTTTTT
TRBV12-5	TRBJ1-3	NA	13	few	CASGRSSGNTIYF	TGTGCTAGTGGTAGGTCCTCTGGAAACACCATATATTTT
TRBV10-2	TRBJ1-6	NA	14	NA	CASTEENYNSPLHF	TGCGCCAGCACTGAGGAAAACTATAATTCACCCCTCCACTTT
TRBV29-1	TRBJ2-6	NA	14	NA	CSVETSSGANVLTF	TGCAGCGTTGAGACCAGCTCTGGGGCCAACGTCCTGACTTTC
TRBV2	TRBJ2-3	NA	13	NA	CASRPRMTDTQYF	TGTGCCAGCAGACCGAGGATGACAGATACGCAGTATTTT
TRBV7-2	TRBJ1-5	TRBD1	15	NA	CASSSWDRGNQPQHF	TGTGCCAGCAGCTCCTGGGACAGGGGCAATCAGCCCCAGCATTTT
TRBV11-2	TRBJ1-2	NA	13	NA	CASSPTGSHGYTF	TGTGCCAGCAGCCCAACAGGGTCCCATGGCTACACCTTC
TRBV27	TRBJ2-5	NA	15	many	CASSLTRNIRETQYF	TGTGCCAGCAGTCTCACCCGCAATATAAGAGAGACCCAGTACTTC
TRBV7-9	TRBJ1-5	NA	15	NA	CASSLRGGSNQPQHF	TGTGCCAGCAGCTTAAGGGGCGGTAGCAATCAGCCCCAGCATTTT
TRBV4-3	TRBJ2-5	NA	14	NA	CASSQEGGTETQYF	TGCGCCAGCAGCCAAGAAGGTGGTACAGAGACCCAGTACTTC
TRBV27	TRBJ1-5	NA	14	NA	CASSLNRANQPQHF	TGTGCCAGCAGTTTAAACAGAGCCAATCAGCCCCAGCATTTT
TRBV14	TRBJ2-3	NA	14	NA	CASSGLADTDTQYF	TGTGCCAGCAGCGGGCTAGCAGACACAGATACGCAGTATTTT
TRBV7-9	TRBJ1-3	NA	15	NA	CASSFDGVSGNTIYF	TGTGCCAGCAGCTTCGACGGTGTCTCTGGAAACACCATATATTTT
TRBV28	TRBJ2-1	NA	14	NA	CASSKDYSGNEQFF	TGTGCCAGCAGTAAAGACTACTCTGGCAATGAGCAGTTCTTC
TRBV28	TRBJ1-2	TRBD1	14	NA	CASRPTGGAGGYTF	TGTGCCAGCAGACCGACAGGGGGCGCCGGTGGCTACACCTTC
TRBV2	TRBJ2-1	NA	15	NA	CASSVFRAAYNEQFF	TGTGCCAGCAGCGTCTTTCGGGCAGCCTACAATGAGCAGTTCTTC
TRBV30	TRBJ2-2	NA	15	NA	CAWSVLGSATGELFF	TGTGCCTGGAGTGTACTTGGGTCTGCCACCGGGGAGCTGTTTTTT
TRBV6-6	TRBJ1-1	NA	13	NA	CASRAGGGNEAFF	TGTGCCAGCAGAGCCGGAGGCGGGAATGAAGCTTTCTTT
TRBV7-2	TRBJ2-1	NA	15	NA	CASSFSGSSYNEQFF	TGTGCCAGCAGCTTCTCGGGCAGTTCCTACAATGAGCAGTTCTTC
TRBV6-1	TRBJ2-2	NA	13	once	CASSETDSGELFF	TGTGCCAGCAGTGAAACGGACTCCGGGGAGCTGTTTTTT
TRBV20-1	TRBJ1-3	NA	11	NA	CSAEERNTIYF	TGCAGTGCCGAAGAGAGGAACACCATATATTTT
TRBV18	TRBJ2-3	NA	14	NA	CASSPGGSTDTQYF	TGTGCCAGCTCACCAGGGGGCAGCACAGATACGCAGTATTTT
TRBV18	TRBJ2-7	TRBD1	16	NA	CASSPLTGTGINEQYF	TGTGCCAGCTCACCGCTAACCGGGACAGGGATCAACGAGCAGTACTTC
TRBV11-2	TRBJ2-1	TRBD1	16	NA	CASSLGGTGVWNEQFF	TGTGCCAGCAGCTTAGGAGGTACAGGGGTATGGAATGAGCAGTTCTTC
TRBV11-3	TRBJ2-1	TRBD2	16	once	CASSANAGTSTNEQFF	TGTGCCAGCAGCGCAAACGCCGGGACTAGCACCAATGAGCAGTTCTTC
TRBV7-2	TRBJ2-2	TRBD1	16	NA	CASRMGDRASTGELFF	TGTGCCAGCAGGATGGGGGACAGGGCGAGCACCGGGGAGCTGTTTTTT
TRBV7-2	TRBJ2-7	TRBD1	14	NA	CATGPGTGGREQYF	TGTGCCACCGGGCCCGGGACAGGGGGACGCGAGCAGTACTTC
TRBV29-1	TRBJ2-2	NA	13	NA	CSAGYENTGELFF	TGCAGCGCCGGATATGAGAACACCGGGGAGCTGTTTTTT
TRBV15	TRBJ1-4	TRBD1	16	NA	CATSRDPGGKGEKLFF	TGTGCCACCAGCAGAGATCCAGGGGGCAAGGGTGAAAAACTGTTTTTT
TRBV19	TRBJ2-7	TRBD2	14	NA	CASSIEAGDREQYF	TGTGCCAGTAGTATAGAAGCGGGAGATCGCGAGCAGTACTTC
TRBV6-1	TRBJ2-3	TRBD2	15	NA	CANKGREGILDTQYF	TGTGCCAACAAGGGGCGGGAGGGAATCTTAGATACGCAGTATTTT
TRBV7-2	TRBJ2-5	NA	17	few	CASSLQGALTSAETQYF	TGTGCCAGCAGCTTACAGGGGGCCCTGACTAGCGCTGAGACCCAGTACTTC
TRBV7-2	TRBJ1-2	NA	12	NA	CASSLYYHGYTF	TGTGCCAGCAGCTTATATTATCATGGCTACACCTTC
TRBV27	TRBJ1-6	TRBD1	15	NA	CASSLTGVYNSPLHF	TGTGCCAGCAGTCTGACAGGGGTCTATAATTCACCCCTCCACTTT
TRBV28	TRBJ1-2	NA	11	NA	CATKANYGYTF	TGTGCGACGAAAGCTAACTATGGCTACACCTTC
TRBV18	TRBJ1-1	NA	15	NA	CASSLYGPPNTEAFF	TGTGCCAGCTCACTATACGGCCCGCCGAACACTGAAGCTTTCTTT
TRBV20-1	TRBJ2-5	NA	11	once	CSAQFGETQYF	TGCAGTGCACAGTTCGGGGAGACCCAGTACTTC
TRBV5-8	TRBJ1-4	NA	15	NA	CASSLLPGSREKLFF	TGTGCCAGCAGCCTATTGCCCGGGTCGAGGGAAAAACTGTTTTTT
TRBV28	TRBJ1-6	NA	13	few	CASRAVGHSPLHF	TGTGCCAGCAGGGCCGTCGGCCATTCACCCCTCCACTTT
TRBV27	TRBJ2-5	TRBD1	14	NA	CASSFQGARETQYF	TGTGCCAGCAGTTTTCAGGGGGCAAGGGAGACCCAGTACTTC